This TCR beta chain stems from a study of tumor and adjacent non-tumor tissue in lung cancer. Study overall: Patients were aged roughly 30 to 76, nine to eleven men and about 5 women, stage I to III. Around 4.4 million productive TCRbeta reads were obtained per sample on average.

Germline lookup yields CDR1 MGHRA and CDR2 YSYEKL. The CDR3 is made up of 16 amino acids. Between the trimmed V and J ends, which lost 1 base and 1 base, there was a span of 11 bases. TCRbeta libraries were built with three rounds of nested PCR, modified from ARM-PCR. TCRdb processed the multiplex PCR reads anew with MiXCR; each CDR3 protein has one entry. The table has fewer than 150,000 distinct CDR3 sequences, around 66% seen once. RNA was extracted from bulk tissue without any cell sorting. In its sample, this clonotype was seen many times. The clonotype comes from a man aged 55 to 69 with small cell lung cancer. Sequenced: lung tumor tissue. This rearrangement joins TRBV4-1 to TRBJ2-1; D may be TRBD2 (5 bases). The chain's CDR3 is CASSQGTAASYNEQFF. In nucleotides, the CDR3 is TGCGCCAGCAGCCAAGGGACTGCCGCATCCTACAATGAGCAGTTCTTC.